The present T cell receptor (beta chain) was sequenced within a study of blood T cell repertoires in COVID-19. Seattle enrolled patients during active infection and tracked them longitudinally. In the authors' workflow: Amplifying reference gene primers gave estimates of nucleated cell counts. Here immunoSEQ multiplex PCR was the method, and the copy in TCRdb shows in-frame clones only, minus some. The DNA gave D and trimming, while V, J and clone size come from that table. The sample lists 150,000 to 200,000 clones, approximately 95% seen once, with less than 2% in the top ten. V was shortened by 3 bases and J by 3 bases, with 14 bases between the two germline ends. CDR1 is ENHRY, CDR2 SYGVKD, per germline. This CDR3 has 15 amino acids.

This receptor was identified in a woman aged 60-75 years with COVID-19, enrolled during active disease. V is TRBV10-3 and J is TRBJ1-2, with D possibly matching TRBD1 (5 bases). The sequencing input was peripheral blood. CDR3 bases: TGTGCCATCAGTGACACCGACAGAGGCTACTATGGCTACACCTTC. It translates to CAISDTDRGYYGYTF.